Shown below are 21 T cell receptor beta chains from a single sample sequenced in a study of T cells in localized non-small cell lung cancer. Method: immunoSEQ multiplex PCR; TCRdb's copy keeps in-frame clones and lacks some. The repertoire holds more than 2,000 clones, approximately 17% seen once, with 9.5% to 13% in the top ten. The sample consisted of normal lung tissue next to the tumor, taken before any cancer treatment. Source of these receptors: a man aged 35-75 years with stage I squamous cell lung carcinoma.

This clone was counted only a few times. The chain employs TRBV18 and TRBJ1-1, with D perhaps matching TRBD1 (6 bases). The CDR3 contains 13 residues. CDR1 KGHSH and CDR2 LQKENI come from the germline V gene. V was trimmed by 4 bases and J by 4 bases, leaving 10 bases between them. CDR3 protein: CASSRRGGTEAFF. The CDR3 bases are TGTGCCAGCTCACGCAGGGGAGGCACTGAAGCTTTCTTT.

There are a few counts of this clone. The rearrangement uses TRBV11-3 and TRBJ1-2, with TRBD1 as a possible D gene (5 bases). CDR1 is SGHNT, CDR2 YENEEA, per germline. The CDR3 loop spans 15 amino acids. Trimming shortened V by 0 bases and J by 6 bases, and 14 bases separated the two germline ends. The CDR3: CASSLDGRGFDGYTF. CDR3 bases: TGTGCCAGCAGCTTAGATGGGAGGGGCTTTGATGGCTACACCTTC.

This clone was detected only a few times. This rearrangement joins TRBV11-3 to TRBJ1-2; D gene uncertain. V lost 5 bases to trimming and J lost 0 bases, with 13 bases between them. The CDR3 is made up of 15 amino acids. CDR1 is SGHNT and CDR2 is YENEEA in the germline V gene. CDR3 coding DNA: TGTGCCAGCAGCCAGGAGATAGTAGCTAACTATGGCTACACCTTC. It translates to CASSQEIVANYGYTF.

The rearrangement joins TRBV10-2 to TRBJ1-5, with D unclear. The germline V gene encodes CDR1 WSHSY and CDR2 SAAADI. Trimming took 6 bases from V and 1 from J, leaving 10 bases between them. This CDR3 is built from 14 residues. The CDR3 nucleotides read TGCGCCAGCAGCTGGGCCGGGAGCAATCAGCCCCAGCATTTT. Translation: CASSWAGSNQPQHF.

The chain uses TRBV6-8 and TRBJ2-1, with 9 nucleotides matching TRBD2. Trimming cost V 2 bases and J 7 bases; bases outside gene matches: 3. The length of the CDR3 is 14 residues. Germline V lookup: CDR1 MNHGY, CDR2 SAAAGT. This chain's CDR3 is CASSYGLAGNEQFF. The CDR3, as DNA: TGTGCCAGCAGTTACGGTCTAGCGGGGAATGAGCAGTTCTTC.

This clone has just a few counts. The V gene is TRBV11-3, the J gene TRBJ2-7; D is unclear. V was cut by 1 base and J by 0 bases, with 13 bases left in between. The CDR3 length is 16 residues. Germline assignment: CDR1 SGHNT and CDR2 YENEEA. The CDR3 nucleotides are TGTGCCAGCAGCTTAGGGGCCCCTAGGTTCTCCTACGAGCAGTACTTC. Translation: CASSLGAPRFSYEQYF.

This clone was observed a handful of times. V and J are TRBV28 and TRBJ1-2, with 9 bases fitting TRBD1. The CDR3 runs 16 residues. Germline V gene data show CDR1 as MDHEN and CDR2 as SYDVKM. Trimming removed 2 bases from V and 4 bases from J; junction bases left unmatched: 8. The CDR3 bases are TGTGCCAGCAGTTTACCCGGACAGGGGTCGATCTATGGCTACACCTTC. This codes for CASSLPGQGSIYGYTF.

In this sample, this clone turned up once. The V and J genes are TRBV29-1 and TRBJ2-7, with a possible D match to TRBD1 (5 bases). CDR3 size: 14 residues. V shed 5 bases and J shed 0 bases, with 14 bases lying between them. The germline gives CDR1 SQVTM, CDR2 ANQGSEA. CDR3 loop: CSVIIRARSYEQYF. In DNA form, the CDR3 reads TGCAGCGTTATAATCAGGGCCCGCTCCTACGAGCAGTACTTC.

This clone occurred a few times. The V and J genes are TRBV11-3 and TRBJ2-7; TRBD2 aligns across 9 bases. Per germline, CDR1 SGHNT and CDR2 YENEEA. CDR3 size: 14 residues. The V segment lost 5 bases and the J segment 2 bases; nucleotides outside the gene matches: 4. This CDR3 reads CASSVSSGAYEQYF. CDR3 sequence (DNA): TGTGCCAGCAGCGTGTCTAGCGGGGCCTACGAGCAGTACTTC.

The rearrangement joins TRBV2 to TRBJ2-1; 7 bases agree with TRBD2. V trimming: 5 bases; J trimming: 4 bases; junction bases outside the gene matches: 8. This CDR3 region has 15 residues. Germline-derived CDR1 and CDR2 are SNHLY and FYNNEI. CDR3 region: CASSLSSGVYNEQFF. CDR3 bases: TGTGCCAGCAGTCTCTCTAGCGGAGTTTACAATGAGCAGTTCTTC.

In its sample, this clone is large (0.1 to 1%). J is TRBJ2-5 and V is TRBV9, with TRBD1 identical over 7 bases. Germline V CDR1 and CDR2: SGDLS, YYNGEE. The trim removed 3 bases at V and 4 bases at J, leaving 6 bases unmatched. The CDR3 contains 14 residues. The CDR3 coding sequence is TGTGCCAGCAGCGAAGACAGGGTCAGAGAGACCCAGTACTTC. It yields the protein CASSEDRVRETQYF.

This clone was detected a few times. The chain recombines TRBV8-2 with TRBJ2-1; the table's D call TRBD2 went unverified against the DNA. TRBV8-2 is classified as a pseudogene. The CDR3 is 19 amino acids. CDR3 sequence: CASSRRGTSGRPSYNEQFF. The CDR3 coding sequence is TGTGCCAGCAGTCGGAGGGGGACTAGCGGGAGACCTTCCTACAATGAGCAGTTCTTC.

V usage is TRBV7-1 and J usage is TRBJ2-3; D is ambiguous. TRBV7-1 carries the ORF label, with uncertain function. The length of the CDR3 is 14 residues. The germline V and J ends were trimmed by 4 bases and 4 bases, with 12 bases remaining between them. This CDR3 reads CASSLLVGADTQYF. The CDR3 DNA sequence: TGTGCCAGCAGCTTATTGGTCGGCGCAGATACGCAGTATTTT.

This clone is labeled large (0.1 to 1%). The rearrangement links TRBV25-1 to TRBJ2-2; no definite D call. Looked up from germline, CDR1 is MGHDK and CDR2 is SYGVNS. The CDR3 length is 14 residues. The V end lost 5 bases, the J end lost 0 bases, and 7 bases lay between the germline ends. As DNA, the CDR3 is TGTGCCAGCAGTCCGCAGGCGAACACCGGGGAGCTGTTTTTT. It is translated as CASSPQANTGELFF.

CDR3 bases: TGTGCCACGGCTACAGGGGGCCAGAGCGGGGAGCTGTTTTTT. Translated: CATATGGQSGELFF. The V and J genes are TRBV15 and TRBJ2-2, with 9 bases aligning to TRBD1. The V gene's germline CDR1 is LNHNV and CDR2 YYDKDF (reference sequence). V lost 9 bases and J lost 7; bases outside the gene matches: 9. The CDR3 contains 14 residues.

The rearrangement links TRBV15 to TRBJ2-3; TRBD2 matches at 12 bases. CDR3 length: 16 amino acids. Germline V gene lookup returns CDR1 LNHNV and CDR2 YYDKDF (reference sequence). After removal of 0 bases from V and 5 bases from J, the junction contained 3 bases not matched to a gene. The CDR3 DNA is TGTGCCACCAGCAGAGAACTAGCGGGAGGACGAGATACGCAGTATTTT. It specifies CATSRELAGGRDTQYF.

This clone appeared a few times. The rearrangement joins TRBV11-3 to TRBJ2-1; 7 bases fit TRBD1. Trimming at V came to 1 base and at J to 10 bases, leaving 10 bases not matched to a gene. Germline V gives CDR1 SGHNT, CDR2 YENEEA. This CDR3 has 15 amino acids. The CDR3, as DNA: TGTGCCAGCAGCTTAGGACAGGGCTATCCGGGGGAGCAGTTCTTC. It translates to CASSLGQGYPGEQFF.

This chain uses TRBV7-7 with TRBJ2-7; the match to TRBD2 covers 7 bases. This CDR3 region has 18 residues. Germline-derived CDR1 and CDR2 are SSHAT and FNYEAQ (reference sequence). With V trimmed by 1 base and J by 5 bases, 17 bases remained unmatched. The CDR3 DNA follows: TGTGCCAGCAGCTTAGTTAGTAAGGCTAGCGGACTTTCCCACGAGCAGTACTTC. Translation: CASSLVSKASGLSHEQYF.

This clone was picked up a small number of times. The chain is built from TRBV9 and TRBJ2-3; 7 positions agree with TRBD1. V lost 2 bases and J lost 5; bases outside the gene matches: 11. The CDR3 length is 16 residues. Germline loops: CDR1 SGDLS, CDR2 YYNGEE. The CDR3 loop is CASSVEGGALGDTQYF. The CDR3 nucleotides are TGTGCCAGCAGCGTGGAAGGGGGCGCATTGGGAGATACGCAGTATTTT.

This clone was seen a handful of times. The V and J genes are TRBV9 and TRBJ2-5, with D hard to call. Per the germline V gene, CDR1 is SGDLS and CDR2 is YYNGEE. There are 16 residues in the CDR3. V lost 0 bases to trimming and J lost 0 bases, with 12 bases between them. The CDR3 bases are TGTGCCAGCAGCGTAGCCGGTCAGGAGTACCAAGAGACCCAGTACTTC. This translates into CASSVAGQEYQETQYF.

The gene calls are TRBV11-3 and TRBJ2-1, with 8 bases fitting TRBD2. Germline CDR1 is SGHNT and CDR2 is YENEEA. V was clipped by 5 bases and J by 3 bases; unmatched bases: 6. This CDR3 has 15 residues. CDR3 residues: CASSPTSGVYNEQFF. The CDR3 nucleotides read TGTGCCAGCAGCCCCACTAGCGGAGTCTACAATGAGCAGTTCTTC.